This entry concerns a single T cell receptor (beta chain). The junction and the germline gene differ at one end; a read error may be behind it. The sample is drawn from a study of shared clonotypes between healthy human individuals. Overall study: Every donor yielded three CD4 naive, three CD4 memory, two CD8 naive and one CD8 memory plate.

TCRdb's table, derived via immunoSEQ multiplex PCR, lists solely in-frame clones and lacks some. The table has 2 million to 3 million clones, roughly 93% seen once; the top ten hold approximately 0.37%. Germline V gene sequence: CDR1 SEHNR, CDR2 FQNEAQ (reference sequence). This CDR3 region has 12 residues. The receptor was isolated from a man between 18 and 29 years old in good health. Some clones in this sample may be carry-over from other donors' samples. Sequenced input: naive CD4+ T cells from PBMCs. Subset: CD45RA+ positively selected. The chain links TRBV7-9 to TRBJ1-5; no definite D call. This chain's CDR3 is CANSSDSWFQHF. In nucleotides, the CDR3 is TGTGCCAACAGCTCAGATTCATGGTTCCAGCATTTT. Variable domain in full (rest from reference TRBV7-9 and TRBJ1-5): DTGVSQNPRHKITKRGQNVTFRCDPISEHNRLYWYRQTLGQGPEFLTYFQNEAQLEKSRLLSDRFSAERPKGSFSTLEIQRTEQGDSAMYLCANSSDSWFQHFGDGTRLSIL.